The next 25 T cell receptor beta chains were all read from a single sample in a study of T cell responses to AZD1222 COVID-19 vaccine. Measured with immunoSEQ multiplex PCR; TCRdb has only the in-frame clones, and not every one. The sample has 170,000 or so clones; 80% to 95% are singletons. The source material was peripheral blood, sampled 28 days after the second dose of the MenACWY control vaccine. The receptors were gathered from an adult who received the MenACWY meningococcal vaccine as a control.

This chain joins TRBV18 and TRBJ1-6; D ambiguous. The V and J ends lost 2 bases and 0 bases respectively, with 11 bases between them. This CDR3 is 17 amino acids long. In germline, CDR1 is KGHSH, CDR2 LQKENI. CDR3 coding DNA: TGTGCCAGCTCACCAGCTCAGAGGAGCTCCTATAATTCACCCCTCCACTTT. Its protein is CASSPAQRSSYNSPLHF.

The rearrangement uses TRBV20-1 and TRBJ1-2; D perhaps matches TRBD1 (5 bases). This CDR3 has 11 amino acids. The germline V gene encodes CDR1 DFQATT and CDR2 SNEGSKA (reference sequence). Written as DNA, the CDR3 is TGCAGCGCTGGGGGTTTAGGAGGCTACACCTTC. The encoded protein is CSAGGLGGYTF.

This sequence joins TRBV7-2 and TRBJ2-3, with D possibly matching TRBD2 (6 bases). V was pared by 6 bases and J by 0 bases, with 16 bases between. The CDR3 is 16 amino acids. Germline V gives CDR1 SGHTA, CDR2 FQGNSA. CDR3 nucleotides: TGTGCCAGCAGTCTTGACGGGACTTCTAGCACAGATACGCAGTATTTT. Protein sequence: CASSLDGTSSTDTQYF.

The genes are TRBV5-1 and TRBJ1-1; no reliable D call. CDR3 size: 12 residues. Germline CDR1 and CDR2: SGHRS and YFSETQ. V was cut by 3 bases and J by 3 bases, with 6 bases left in between. The CDR3 nucleotides read TGCGCCAGCAGCTATCAGGACACTGAAGCTTTCTTT. Translating it yields CASSYQDTEAFF.

The V call is TRBV19, the J call TRBJ1-2, with D unclear. CDR3 size: 14 residues. Trimming left V 1 base short and J 3 bases short, with 9 bases between. Germline CDR1 reads LNHDA; CDR2 reads SQIVND (reference sequence). CDR3 nucleotides: TGTGCCAGTAGTATAGGTCTCAGTCACTATGGCTACACCTTC. Translating gives CASSIGLSHYGYTF.

The chain recombines TRBV2 with TRBJ1-4; D might be TRBD1 (5 bases). Trimming took 2 bases from V and 8 from J, leaving 12 bases between them. The CDR3 covers 14 residues. Looked up from germline, CDR1 is SNHLY and CDR2 is FYNNEI. CDR3 coding DNA: TGTGCCAGCAGTGAACCCCAGGGTGACGAAAAACTGTTTTTT. Protein sequence: CASSEPQGDEKLFF.

The chain has TRBV29-1 and TRBJ2-7; D is uncertain. V was shortened by 6 bases and J by 3 bases, with 18 bases between the two germline ends. The CDR3 consists of 14 residues. Looked up from germline, CDR1 is SQVTM and CDR2 is ANQGSEA. CDR3 loop: CSVRPAQAHYEQYF. The CDR3 DNA reads TGCAGCGTGAGGCCCGCGCAGGCCCACTACGAGCAGTACTTC.

The chain recombines TRBV19 with TRBJ1-2, with D possibly being TRBD1 (5 bases). V was pared by 7 bases and J by 4 bases, with 16 bases between. The germline gives CDR1 LNHDA, CDR2 SQIVND (reference sequence). The CDR3 contains 14 residues. CDR3: CASNTRTYSYGYTF. The DNA of the CDR3 is TGTGCCAGTAATACCAGGACATATAGCTATGGCTACACCTTC.

The sample holds a few counts of this clone. This chain links TRBV6-5 with TRBJ1-1; unclear D gene. Trimming stripped 6 bases from V and 1 base from J, with 12 bases between. The CDR3 has 14 residues. Germline V gene data show CDR1 as MNHEY and CDR2 as SVGAGI. The CDR3 here is CASSLSFRNTEAFF. In DNA form, the CDR3 reads TGTGCCAGCAGCCTATCGTTCAGGAACACTGAAGCTTTCTTT.

The rearrangement links TRBV18 to TRBJ1-5; 9 bases agree with TRBD1. Trimming cost V 5 bases and J 6 bases; bases outside gene matches: 2. This CDR3 comprises 13 residues. Per germline, CDR1 KGHSH and CDR2 LQKENI. CDR3 in amino acids: CASSKDRGQPQHF. The CDR3 nucleotides are TGTGCCAGCTCAAAGGACAGGGGTCAGCCCCAGCATTTT.

The V call is TRBV2, the J call TRBJ1-1; D is unresolved. V dropped 1 base and J dropped 5 bases, with 11 bases sitting between them. Germline CDR1 reads SNHLY; CDR2 reads FYNNEI. The CDR3 contains 14 residues. CDR3 protein: CASSEEPPVTEAFF. In DNA form, the CDR3 reads TGTGCCAGCAGTGAAGAGCCACCGGTGACTGAAGCTTTCTTT.

CDR3: CASSKEQGVSYEQYF. In nucleotides, the CDR3 is TGTGCCAGCAGCAAGGAACAGGGCGTCTCCTACGAGCAGTACTTC. This chain links TRBV21-1 with TRBJ2-7; the DNA was not compared with TRBD1, the D call given in the table. TRBV21-1 is annotated as a pseudogene. CDR3 size: 15 residues.

The chain joins TRBV27 to TRBJ1-2; D is unresolved. Germline assignment: CDR1 MNHEY and CDR2 SMNVEV (reference sequence). The CDR3 covers 14 residues. V dropped 6 bases and J dropped 5 bases, with 16 bases sitting between them. CDR3 region: CASRPGGSFYGYTF. CDR3 sequence (DNA): TGTGCCAGCAGGCCCGGAGGGTCTTTTTATGGCTACACCTTC.

Concerning this clone itself: The junction departs from germline at one end; a sequencing error may be responsible. The gene calls are TRBV28 and TRBJ2-3; D may be TRBD1 or TRBD2 (6 bases each). The CDR3 extends over 18 amino acids. CDR1 MDHEN and CDR2 SYDVKM come from the germline V gene. CDR3 nucleotides: TGTGCCACCAGTAAGCGAGGGGGGTCCTCATTTAGCACAGATACGCAGTATTTT. Amino acid sequence: CATSKRGGSSFSTDTQYF.

This clone turned up a few times. V usage is TRBV3-1 (or the pseudogene TRBV3-2) and J usage is TRBJ1-5; 8 bases agree with TRBD1. The CDR3 has 15 amino acids. The germline V gene has CDR1 LGHDT and CDR2 YNNKEL (reference sequence). Losses at the gene ends were 4 bases for V and 3 bases for J; bases not matched to a gene: 5. CDR3 coding DNA: TGTGCCAGCAGCCGGACAGGGAAGTTCAATCAGCCCCAGCATTTT. Its translation: CASSRTGKFNQPQHF.

This chain uses TRBV5-1 with TRBJ2-3; D is perhaps TRBD2 (5 bases). Trimming left V 7 bases short and J 1 base short, with 13 bases between. The CDR3 spans 14 residues. The V gene's germline CDR1 is SGHRS and CDR2 YFSETQ. In DNA form, the CDR3 reads TGCGCCAGCCACGAGGGCCCTGGCACAGATACGCAGTATTTT. Translating it yields CASHEGPGTDTQYF.

This clone came up a few times. The chain recombines TRBV9 with TRBJ2-7; D ambiguous. Deletions cut 0 bases from V and 4 bases from J, with 8 bases between. CDR3 length: 13 residues. The germline V gene encodes CDR1 SGDLS and CDR2 YYNGEE. The CDR3 DNA reads as TGTGCCAGCAGCGTAGCTCCCCAGTACGAGCAGTACTTC. Protein: CASSVAPQYEQYF.

This clone appeared once. The chain is built from TRBV3-1 (or the pseudogene TRBV3-2) and TRBJ1-3, with D unresolved. V lost 4 bases and J 2 bases, leaving 9 bases between the germline ends. This CDR3 contains 14 residues. CDR1 is LGHDT, CDR2 YNNKEL, per germline (reference sequence). CDR3: CASSRGSAGNTIYF. In DNA, the CDR3 is TGTGCCAGCAGCCGAGGTTCAGCTGGAAACACCATATATTTT.

This clone was seen once. The rearrangement links TRBV5-1 to TRBJ1-1; 9 positions agree with TRBD1. The CDR3 contains 13 residues. The germline V gene has CDR1 SGHRS and CDR2 YFSETQ. Losses at the gene ends were 3 bases for V and 4 bases for J; bases not matched to a gene: 1. CDR3 coding DNA: TGCGCCAGCAGCTGGGACAGGGTCACTGAAGCTTTCTTT. Encoded protein: CASSWDRVTEAFF.

The chain carries TRBV27 and TRBJ1-4, with a possible D match to TRBD1 (5 bases). Germline-derived CDR1 and CDR2 are MNHEY and SMNVEV (reference sequence). The CDR3 sequence is 14 residues long. V lost 3 bases and J lost 7, with 12 bases in between. The CDR3 protein is CASSFSGWGEKLFF. The CDR3 DNA is TGTGCCAGCAGTTTTTCAGGGTGGGGTGAAAAACTGTTTTTT. Variable domain in full (rest from reference TRBV27 and TRBJ1-4): EAQVTQNPRYLITVTGKKLTVTCSQNMNHEYMSWYRQDPGLGLRQIYYSMNVEVTDKGDVPEGYKVSRKEKRNFPLILESPSPNQTSLYFCASSFSGWGEKLFFGSGTQLSVL.

This clone was observed a single time. The chain combines TRBV6-1 with TRBJ1-2; D remains ambiguous. Trimming shortened V by 2 bases and J by 4 bases, and 8 bases separated the two germline ends. CDR3 length equals 13 residues. The germline V gene has CDR1 MNHNS and CDR2 SASEGT. CDR3 sequence reads: CASSELYGYGYTF. The CDR3 nucleotides are TGTGCCAGCAGTGAACTCTACGGCTATGGCTACACCTTC.

The chain links TRBV19 to TRBJ1-3; D gene uncertain. The ends were cut back, 3 bases at V and 0 bases at J, with 15 bases in the middle. The germline V gene encodes CDR1 LNHDA and CDR2 SQIVND (reference sequence). The CDR3 totals 17 residues. CDR3 bases: TGTGCCAGTAGTATTGGAGCATTAAGAATCTCTGGAAACACCATATATTTT. It yields the protein CASSIGALRISGNTIYF.

The table lists this clone with a count of one. The V and J genes are TRBV6-5 and TRBJ1-1, with 7 bases aligning to TRBD1. CDR1 is MNHEY, CDR2 SVGAGI, per germline. CDR3 length: 15 residues. Losses at the gene ends were 7 bases for V and 2 bases for J; bases not matched to a gene: 10. Here the CDR3 DNA reads TGTGCCAGCACCTCTCCAGGGGGGGTCAACACTGAAGCTTTCTTT. Protein sequence: CASTSPGGVNTEAFF.

The chain employs TRBV7-8 and TRBJ1-4; D is unclear. The CDR3 has 12 amino acids. Germline V gene sequence: CDR1 SGHVS, CDR2 FQNEAQ. Trimming left V 1 base short and J 11 bases short, with 8 bases between. The CDR3 DNA follows: TGTGCCAGCAGCTTAGGGGCCGGGAAACTGTTTTTT. Residues: CASSLGAGKLFF.

The CDR3 reads CASSPSMGNAEAFF. CDR3 nucleotide sequence: TGCGCCAGCAGCCCCTCGATGGGGAATGCTGAAGCTTTCTTT. The chain joins TRBV5-1 to TRBJ1-1; no reliable D call. Trimming took off 4 bases at V and 6 bases at J, with 16 bases between the two ends. Per the germline V gene, CDR1 is SGHRS and CDR2 is YFSETQ. This CDR3 comprises 14 residues.